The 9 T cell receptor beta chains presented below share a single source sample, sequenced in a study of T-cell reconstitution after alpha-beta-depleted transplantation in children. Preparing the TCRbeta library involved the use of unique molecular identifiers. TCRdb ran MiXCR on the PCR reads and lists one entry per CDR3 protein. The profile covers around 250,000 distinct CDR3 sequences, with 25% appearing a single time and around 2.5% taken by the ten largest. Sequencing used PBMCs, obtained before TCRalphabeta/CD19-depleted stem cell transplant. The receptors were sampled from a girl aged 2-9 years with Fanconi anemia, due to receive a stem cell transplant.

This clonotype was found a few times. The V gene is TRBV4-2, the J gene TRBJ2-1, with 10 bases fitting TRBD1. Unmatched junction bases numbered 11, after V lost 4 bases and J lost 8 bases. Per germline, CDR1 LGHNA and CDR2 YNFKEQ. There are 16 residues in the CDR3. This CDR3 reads CASSPRGDRGDDEQFF. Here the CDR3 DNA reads TGTGCCAGCAGCCCGCGGGGGGACAGGGGTGACGATGAGCAGTTCTTC.

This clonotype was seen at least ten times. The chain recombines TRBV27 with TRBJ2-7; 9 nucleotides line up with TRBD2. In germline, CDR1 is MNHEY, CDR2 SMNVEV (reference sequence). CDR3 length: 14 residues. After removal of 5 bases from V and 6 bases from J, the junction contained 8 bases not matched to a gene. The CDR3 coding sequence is TGTGCCAGCAGTCCCGGGACTAGCTTCTTCGAGCAGTACTTC. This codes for CASSPGTSFFEQYF.

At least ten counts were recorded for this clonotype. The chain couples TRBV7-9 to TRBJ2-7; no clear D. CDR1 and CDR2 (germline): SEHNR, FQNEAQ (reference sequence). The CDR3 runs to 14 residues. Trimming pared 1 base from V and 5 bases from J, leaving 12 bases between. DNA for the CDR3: TGTGCCAGCAGCTTAGTAACAGCCTCGGACGAGCAGTACTTC. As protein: CASSLVTASDEQYF.

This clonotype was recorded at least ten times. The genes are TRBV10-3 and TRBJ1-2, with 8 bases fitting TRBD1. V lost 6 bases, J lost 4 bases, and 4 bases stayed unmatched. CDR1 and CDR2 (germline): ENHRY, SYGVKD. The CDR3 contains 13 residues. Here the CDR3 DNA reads TGTGCCATCAGCAGGGGGCAAGGCTATGGCTACACCTTC. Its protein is CAISRGQGYGYTF.

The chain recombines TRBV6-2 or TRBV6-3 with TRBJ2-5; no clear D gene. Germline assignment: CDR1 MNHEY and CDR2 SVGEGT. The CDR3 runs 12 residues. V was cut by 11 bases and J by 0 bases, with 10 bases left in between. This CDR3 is CAPRANQETQYF. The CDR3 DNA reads TGTGCCCCCCGGGCGAACCAAGAGACCCAGTACTTC.

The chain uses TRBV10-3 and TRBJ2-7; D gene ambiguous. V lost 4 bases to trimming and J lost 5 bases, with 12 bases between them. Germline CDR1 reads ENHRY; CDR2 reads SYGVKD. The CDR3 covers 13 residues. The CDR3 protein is CAISGGLLDEQYF. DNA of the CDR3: TGTGCCATCAGTGGAGGTTTACTGGACGAGCAGTACTTC.

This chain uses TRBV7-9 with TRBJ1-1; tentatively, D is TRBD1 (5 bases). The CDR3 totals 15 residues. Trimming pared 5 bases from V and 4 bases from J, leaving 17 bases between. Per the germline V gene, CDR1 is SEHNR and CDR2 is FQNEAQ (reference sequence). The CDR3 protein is CASSPGPSRCTEAFF. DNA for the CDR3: TGTGCCAGCAGCCCGGGACCCTCGAGGTGCACTGAAGCTTTCTTT. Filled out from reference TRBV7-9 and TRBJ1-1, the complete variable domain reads DTGVSQNPRHKITKRGQNVTFRCDPISEHNRLYWYRQTLGQGPEFLTYFQNEAQLEKSRLLSDRFSAERPKGSFSTLEIQRTEQGDSAMYLCASSPGPSRCTEAFFGQGTRLTVV.

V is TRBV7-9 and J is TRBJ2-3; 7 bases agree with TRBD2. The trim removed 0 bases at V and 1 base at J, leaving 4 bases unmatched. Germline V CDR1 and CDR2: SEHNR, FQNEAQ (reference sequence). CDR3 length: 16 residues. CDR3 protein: CASSLAASGRTDTQYF. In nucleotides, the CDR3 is TGTGCCAGCAGCTTAGCGGCTAGCGGACGCACAGATACGCAGTATTTT.

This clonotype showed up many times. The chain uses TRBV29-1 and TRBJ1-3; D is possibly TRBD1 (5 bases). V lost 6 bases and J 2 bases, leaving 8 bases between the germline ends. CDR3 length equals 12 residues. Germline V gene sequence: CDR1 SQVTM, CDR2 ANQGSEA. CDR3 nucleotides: TGCAGCGTCCAGGGAACTGGAAACACCATATATTTT. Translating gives CSVQGTGNTIYF.